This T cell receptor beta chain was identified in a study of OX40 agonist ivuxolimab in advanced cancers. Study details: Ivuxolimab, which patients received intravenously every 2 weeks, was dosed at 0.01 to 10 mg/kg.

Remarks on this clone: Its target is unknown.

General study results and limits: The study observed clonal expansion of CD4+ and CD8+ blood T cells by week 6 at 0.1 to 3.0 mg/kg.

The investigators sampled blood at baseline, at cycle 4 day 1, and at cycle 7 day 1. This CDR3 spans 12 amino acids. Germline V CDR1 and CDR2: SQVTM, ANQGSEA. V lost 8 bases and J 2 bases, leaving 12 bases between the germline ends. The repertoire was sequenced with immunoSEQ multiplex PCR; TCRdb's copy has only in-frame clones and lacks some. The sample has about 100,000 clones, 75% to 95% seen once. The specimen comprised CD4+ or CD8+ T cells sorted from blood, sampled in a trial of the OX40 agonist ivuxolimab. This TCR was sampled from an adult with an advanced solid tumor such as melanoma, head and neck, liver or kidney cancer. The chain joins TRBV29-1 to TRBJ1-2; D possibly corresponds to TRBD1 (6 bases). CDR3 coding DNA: TGCAGCACCCGGGACACAAACTATGGCTACACCTTC. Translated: CSTRDTNYGYTF.